The 13 T cell receptor beta chains listed next were all sequenced from one sample in a study of blood T cell repertoires in COVID-19. Using immunoSEQ multiplex PCR, the repertoire was profiled, and TCRdb retains in-frame clones only, with some absent. The sample has 65,000 to 85,000 clones, about 86% seen once. The specimen sequenced was peripheral blood. Every receptor here comes from a man over 45 with active COVID-19.

V usage is TRBV29-1 and J usage is TRBJ2-7; 12 nucleotides line up with TRBD2. The germline CDR1 and CDR2 sequences are SQVTM and ANQGSEA. This CDR3 has 14 residues. V lost 3 bases and J lost 4; bases outside the gene matches: 4. This chain's CDR3 is CSVEAGLAGYEQYF. The CDR3 DNA reads TGCAGCGTTGAGGCCGGACTAGCGGGGTACGAGCAGTACTTC.

The V gene is TRBV30, the J gene TRBJ1-5; D gene uncertain. V lost 5 bases and J 0 bases, leaving 11 bases between the germline ends. This CDR3 has 14 amino acids. CDR1 is GTSNPN and CDR2 is SVGIG in the germline V gene (reference sequence). The CDR3 DNA follows: TGTGCCTGGGCGAGGGTTCATAGCAATCAGCCCCAGCATTTT. Its protein is CAWARVHSNQPQHF.

This rearrangement joins TRBV5-3 to TRBJ2-1, with TRBD1 identical over 8 bases. TRBV5-3 is sorted into the ORF group, with uncertain function. Trimming at V came to 1 base and at J to 7 bases, leaving 10 bases not matched to a gene. The CDR3 consists of 16 residues. The CDR3 reads CARSLRDRSFRNEQFF. Written as DNA, the CDR3 is TGTGCCAGAAGCTTGCGGGACAGGTCTTTTAGAAATGAGCAGTTCTTC.

This chain connects TRBV3-1 (or the pseudogene TRBV3-2) to TRBJ1-4; D is unresolved. Trimming removed 1 base from V and 5 bases from J, with 8 bases in between. The CDR3 consists of 14 residues. Germline V lookup: CDR1 LGHDT, CDR2 YNNKEL (reference sequence). The CDR3 loop is CASSQGAENEKLFF. The CDR3 DNA is TGTGCCAGCAGCCAAGGGGCCGAAAATGAAAAACTGTTTTTT.

The chain joins TRBV20-1 to TRBJ2-4; no clear D. V was pared by 3 bases and J by 0 bases, with 12 bases between. The CDR3 is 15 amino acids. Germline loops: CDR1 DFQATT, CDR2 SNEGSKA (reference sequence). The CDR3 DNA follows: TGCAGTGCTAGTATGAACACCCTAGCCAAAAACATTCAGTACTTC. Translating it yields CSASMNTLAKNIQYF.

V and J are TRBV5-4 and TRBJ2-5; the match to TRBD2 covers 12 bases. Germline V gene lookup returns CDR1 SGHNT and CDR2 YYREEE (reference sequence). The CDR3 runs to 20 residues. The J segment lost 2 bases and the V segment lost 4 bases, leaving 18 bases of the junction unmatched. The CDR3 here is CASSPGRLAGGLPTQETQYF. The CDR3 region has the DNA TGTGCCAGCAGCCCCGGCAGGCTAGCGGGGGGGCTACCCACACAAGAGACCCAGTACTTC.

The CDR3 protein is CARSFYSWSAKYNEQFF. The CDR3 nucleotides are TGTGCCAGAAGCTTCTATTCGTGGAGCGCAAAATACAATGAGCAGTTCTTC. The rearrangement joins TRBV5-3 to TRBJ2-1; D gene unclear. TRBV5-3 falls under the ORF class, with uncertain function. CDR3 length: 17 amino acids. V lost 2 bases, J lost 4 bases, and 19 bases lay in between.

The genes are TRBV2 and TRBJ2-2, with D unclear. The CDR3 runs to 14 residues. Trimming stripped 2 bases from V and 4 bases from J, with 8 bases between. The germline CDR1 and CDR2 sequences are SNHLY and FYNNEI. The CDR3 DNA is TGTGCCAGCAGTGAACAGAGAGGCACCGGGGAGCTGTTTTTT. Amino acids: CASSEQRGTGELFF.

This clone has just one count. The chain is built from TRBV6-5 and TRBJ1-1; a possible D gene is TRBD1 (6 bases). The V end was cut by 0 bases, the J end by 6 bases, with 17 bases between. Germline CDR1 and CDR2: MNHEY and SVGAGI. This CDR3 spans 16 amino acids. As DNA, the CDR3 is TGTGCCAGCAGTTACTCGTTTCTCGGGGGGGCACCTGAAGCTTTCTTT. Encoded protein: CASSYSFLGGAPEAFF.

V usage is TRBV6-6 and J usage is TRBJ2-2; D is uncertain. CDR3 size: 14 residues. Deletions cut 0 bases from V and 3 bases from J, with 5 bases between. CDR1 MNHNY and CDR2 SVGAGI come from the germline V gene (reference sequence). CDR3 in amino acids: CASSYSQDTGELFF. In nucleotides, the CDR3 is TGTGCCAGCAGTTACTCCCAGGACACCGGGGAGCTGTTTTTT.

For the CDR3, the DNA is TGTGCCAGCGTCTTCTTAGGGGACACCGGGGAGCTGTTTTTT. Encoded protein: CASVFLGDTGELFF. The chain employs TRBV9 and TRBJ2-2; D may be TRBD1 (5 bases). The CDR3 consists of 14 residues. The V gene's germline CDR1 is SGDLS and CDR2 YYNGEE. V gave up 7 bases and J gave up 3 bases, with 13 bases separating them.

The chain has TRBV19 and TRBJ1-4, with 8 bases lining up with TRBD1. The germline V gene has CDR1 LNHDA and CDR2 SQIVND (reference sequence). V shed 3 bases, J shed 10 bases, and the junction held 7 bases outside the gene matches. The CDR3 contains 14 residues. This chain's CDR3 is CASSIIGQGGKLFF. The CDR3 DNA sequence: TGTGCCAGTAGTATTATTGGACAGGGTGGAAAACTGTTTTTT. The full variable domain, its missing parts supplied by reference TRBV19 and TRBJ1-4, is DGGITQSPKYLFRKEGQNVTLSCEQNLNHDAMYWYRQDPGQGLRLIYYSQIVNDFQKGDIAEGYSVSREKKESFPLTVTSAQKNPTAFYLCASSIIGQGGKLFFGSGTQLSVL.

V and J are TRBV18 and TRBJ2-6; TRBD1 is a possible D gene (6 bases). Trimming shortened V by 2 bases and J by 1 base, and 6 bases separated the two germline ends. CDR1 and CDR2 (germline): KGHSH, LQKENI. The CDR3 has 15 residues. CDR3 sequence: CASSPTGSGANVLTF. CDR3 nucleotide sequence: TGTGCCAGCTCACCAACAGGGTCTGGGGCCAACGTCCTGACTTTC.